One sample yielded the 5 T cell receptor beta chains listed below, sequenced in a study of T cells after yellow fever vaccination (dated by TCRdb to between 2017 and 2020). The intended sense of this specimen's treatment or condition label: live attenuated yellow fever vaccine strain. To prepare the library, 5' RACE was applied. For sequencing, an Illumina HiSeq 2500 was employed. TCRdb applied fastp at Q25 and MiXCR to the public reads, then kept only in-frame beta chains. Each record represents a unique CDR3 protein, reported with the most common genes and DNA among its rows. In all, the sample holds more than 95,000 distinct CDR3 sequences, and 7.2% of those were seen once. The ten top clones hold 2.7% of the sample. The input for sequencing was CD4+ T cells sorted from PBMCs, taken about 49 days after the first yellow fever vaccination. All receptors derive from a man aged 18 to 30 who received the YFV17D yellow fever vaccine.

In its sample, this clonotype was seen a few times. The chain has TRBV20-1 and TRBJ1-2; TRBD1 matches at 7 bases. From germline, CDR1 is DFQATT and CDR2 SNEGSKA (reference sequence). This CDR3 has 14 residues. V gave up 6 bases and J gave up 3 bases; unmatched junction bases: 10. This chain's CDR3 is CSAKPQGVYYGYTF. The CDR3 bases are TGCAGTGCAAAGCCCCAGGGGGTCTACTATGGCTACACCTTC.

This clonotype was seen repeatedly, ten times or more. The chain is built from TRBV6-2 or TRBV6-3 and TRBJ2-5; no firm D call. Germline CDR1 is MNHEY and CDR2 is SVGEGT. The CDR3 extends over 11 amino acids. V was shortened by 7 bases and J by 5 bases, with 8 bases between the two germline ends. CDR3 protein: CASTNGETQYF. In DNA, the CDR3 is TGTGCCAGCACCAACGGGGAGACCCAGTACTTC.

This clonotype was observed at least ten times. The V call is TRBV7-2, the J call TRBJ2-5; no clear D gene. V lost 5 bases and J lost 5, with 9 bases in between. The CDR3 extends over 12 amino acids. In germline, CDR1 is SGHTA, CDR2 FQGNSA. CDR3 coding DNA: TGTGCCAGCAGCCCTTTTTGGGAGACCCAGTACTTC. Translated: CASSPFWETQYF.

This clonotype was detected a few times. The genes are TRBV4-2 and TRBJ1-6, with D unresolved. Germline-derived CDR1 and CDR2 are LGHNA and YNFKEQ. Trimming pared 0 bases from V and 7 bases from J, leaving 16 bases between. The CDR3 loop spans 17 amino acids. CDR3 sequence reads: CASSQEDGVNYNSPLHF. CDR3 nucleotide sequence: TGTGCCAGCAGCCAAGAGGACGGGGTTAACTACAATTCACCCCTCCACTTT.

This clonotype was observed a few times. The chain links TRBV6-1 to TRBJ1-1; D is ambiguous. Germline V gives CDR1 MNHNS, CDR2 SASEGT. The CDR3 is 14 amino acids. Trimming pared 7 bases from V and 3 bases from J, leaving 15 bases between. The CDR3 loop is CASTPRRADTEAFF. The CDR3 nucleotides are TGTGCCAGCACTCCTCGGAGGGCCGACACTGAAGCTTTCTTT.